The 5 T cell receptor beta chains listed next were all sequenced from one sample in a study of T cells in Graves' hyperthyroidism and ophthalmopathy. Amplified TCR beta CDR3 regions derived from RNA transcripts. HTBI primers were employed in a first-round RT-PCR of the TCR CDR3. TCRdb independently ran MiXCR on the multiplex PCR reads; one entry per CDR3 protein. The sample consists of approximately 430,000 distinct CDR3 sequences, around 15% of them appearing once. The specimen was blood. Source of these receptors: a man younger than 35 with Graves' ophthalmopathy.

This clonotype has ten or more counts. The chain carries TRBV7-2 and TRBJ2-4; D may be TRBD2 (5 bases). Trimming removed 1 base at V and 2 bases at J, with 9 bases between. Germline lookup yields CDR1 SGHTA and CDR2 FQGNSA. The CDR3 runs to 15 residues. Here the CDR3 DNA reads TGTGCCAGCAGCTTAGTGGTCGGGACCAAAAACATTCAGTACTTC. It codes for CASSLVVGTKNIQYF. Supplemented by reference TRBV7-2 and TRBJ2-4, the full variable domain reads GAGVSQSPSNKVTEKGKDVELRCDPISGHTALYWYRQSLGQGLEFLIYFQGNSAPDKSGLPSDRFSAERTGGSVSTLTIQRTQQEDSAVYLCASSLVVGTKNIQYFGAGTRLSVL.

As for this clonotype: At one end, the junction sequence differs from germline, possibly due to a read error. V gene TRBV7-9 combines with J gene TRBJ2-5; unclear D gene. Germline CDR1 and CDR2: SEHNR and FQNEAQ (reference sequence). The CDR3 length is 11 residues. The CDR3 bases are TGTGGCAGCAGTGAAGCGAAGACCCAGTACTTC. Translating gives CGSSEAKTQYF.

This clonotype has a handful of counts. This chain joins TRBV14 and TRBJ1-1; D is ambiguous. CDR1 and CDR2 (germline): SGHDN, FVKESK. This CDR3 has 12 amino acids. With 11 bases removed from V and 4 bases from J, the gap between germline ends came to 14 bases. DNA for the CDR3: TGTGCCCTCGGGAGAACTTCCACTGAAGCTTTCTTT. Its translation is CALGRTSTEAFF.

The rearrangement uses TRBV6-5 and TRBJ2-2; 7 nucleotides agree with TRBD2. Germline values: CDR1 MNHEY, CDR2 SVGAGI. V was pared by 0 bases and J by 2 bases, with 6 bases of the junction left unmatched. The CDR3 is 17 residues long. The CDR3 is CASSYSRRGTNTGELFF. The DNA for the CDR3 is TGTGCCAGCAGTTACTCGAGGCGGGGGACCAACACCGGGGAGCTGTTTTTT.

The gene calls are TRBV2 and TRBJ1-2; D remains ambiguous. There are 13 residues in the CDR3. With 5 bases removed from V and 4 bases from J, the gap between germline ends came to 11 bases. Germline CDR1 and CDR2: SNHLY and FYNNEI. The CDR3 DNA follows: TGTGCCAGCAGTTTCCGTGACACCTATGGCTACACCTTC. Amino acids: CASSFRDTYGYTF.